The source of this T cell receptor (beta chain) is a study of control samples from healthy donors and cancer patients. Trimming took 6 bases from V and 2 from J, leaving 14 bases between them. This CDR3 has 14 residues. Germline CDR1 reads SGHRS; CDR2 reads YFSETQ. TCRdb's copy holds only in-frame clones and misses some; the assay was immunoSEQ multiplex PCR. The data contain 140,000 to 150,000 clones, about 90% of them singletons. V is TRBV5-1 and J is TRBJ1-2, with D maybe TRBD1 (5 bases). This clonotype was sampled from a man aged 25-40 years in good health. The sample comprised blood. Here the CDR3 DNA reads TGCGCCAGCAACCCGGACATCGACAACTATGGCTACACCTTC. It yields the protein CASNPDIDNYGYTF.